The present T cell receptor (beta chain) was sequenced within a study of human T cells and chemical hapten exposure (dated by TCRdb to 2020 to 2023). A note on the overall study: For sensitization, 2% DPC in acetone was applied to a 2 cm by 2 cm area of upper inner arm skin. Patients additionally received weekly therapeutic DPC doses to the scalp throughout the roughly 26-week study period. Patch tests used Finn chambers with 0.01% DPC on the upper back, scored after 6 days by International Contact Dermatitis Research Group standards. Most of the patients in the cohort were female, and the cohort covered alopecia areata with under or over 50% scalp involvement, alopecia totalis and alopecia universalis. The libraries were sequenced as a pool, and the TCR yield per sample differed mostly because of small variations in library volumes within the pool. The study tracked peripheral blood TCR repertoire changes in vivo during primary and secondary sensitization to the hapten diphenylcyclopropenone (DPC) in alopecia patients. Blood samples were taken from patients before sensitization (week 0) and at 2, 6 and about 24 weeks after DPC sensitization. About 30 alopecia patients provided blood for TCR sequencing at one to four time points (pre-sensitization, 2, 6 and 24 weeks).

Library creation used RACE. This sample was sequenced with a NextSeq 500. Library preparation attached unique molecular identifiers to individual cDNA molecules for quantitative, reproducible TCR counting. For every blood RNA sample, sequencing covered both the TCR alpha and TCR beta chains. Under the source paper's analysis protocol: A median of about 100,000 TCRs per sample was observed, with a range of about 23,224 to 750,000. The Decombinator software suite was used to annotate the V, J and CDR3 of the TCR reads. To make PS versus PT1 abundance plots, every sample was subsampled to the same number of TCRs (28,000). TCRs were defined as expanded if absent before sensitization and observed at least eight times at the 2-week time point. Using fastp trimming at Q25 and MiXCR clonotype assembly, TCRdb reanalyzed the public sequencing data and kept in-frame beta chains. Identical CDR3 protein sequences are pooled into one entry, listed with their most common genes and DNA. The V and J calls and clone size come from TCRdb's table, not from the authors' own analysis. The sample table shows under 450,000 distinct CDR3 sequences, and around 6% are seen once. Clones ranked in the top ten supply more than 5.5% of the sample.

This clonotype was recorded a few times. Its recognized antigen is unknown. Per-base quality was not reported, and no clone a single base away is much larger than it. Study-wide conclusions, independent of this receptor: Because every patient had alopecia, a presumed autoimmune disease, the patients' immune response might differ from that of healthy individuals. No change with DPC sensitization was found in the number of TCRs above 1 in 1000 frequency, and no evidence of global repertoire structure alterations was found. The number of PT1 expanded TCRs positively correlated with patch test score, significant at thresholds 8, 16 and 32 but not 4. Significantly more large CDR3 similarity clusters were formed by expanded TCRs than by pre-sensitization or healthy control sets, consistent with antigen-driven responses. Repeated subsampling changed both the strength of the expansion versus patch-test correlation and the threshold at which that correlation became significant.

According to the study, the label for this sample's time point signals: patch test 2, 6 weeks after DPC sensitization. Reading the label with the study, this specimen's treatment or condition is: therapeutic diphenylcyclopropenone sensitization with weekly scalp DPC. At every patch-test visit, the blood draw took place before the patch test was put on. Patients were considered eligible if aged 18 to 70, diagnosed with alopecia and deemed suitable for DPC therapy, and patients were excluded if pregnant. Total RNA was extracted from unfractionated whole blood collected in Tempus Blood RNA tubes. The germline V gene gives CDR1 as MNHNS and CDR2 as SASEGT. The cysteine opens and the phenylalanine closes a CDR3 of 14 amino acids. Of the read, only the CDR3 DNA is kept; its 42 bases are in frame from base 1. The trim is 3 bases for V and 2 bases for J, with a gap of 10 bases between the germline ends.

The specimen was whole blood, collected in connection with sensitization to the hapten diphenylcyclopropenone (DPC). The sequence is built from TRBV6-1 and TRBJ1-2; perhaps TRBD1 is the D gene, with 6 bases matching. The sequence was obtained from a woman between 18 and 29 years old with alopecia areata. Some clones in this sample may be carry-over from other donors' samples. Here is the DNA: TGTGCCAGCAGTGACTCAGGGGAAAACTATGGCTACACCTTC. Its protein is CASSDSGENYGYTF.